The sequence of this T cell receptor beta chain was determined in a study of blood T cell repertoires in COVID-19. In the study overall: Sources were T cells, B-cell-depleted T cells, or PBMCs; the material itself was cDNA or gDNA.

Clinical history reported by participants formed the basis on which cohorts were assigned. The table came from immunoSEQ multiplex PCR; TCRdb's copy has only in-frame clones and leaves some out. The sample yields more than 150,000 clones, approximately 84% seen once. Germline-derived CDR1 and CDR2 are LGHNA and YSLEER. J lost 9 bases, V lost 1 base, and 12 bases had no gene match. This CDR3 is built from 17 residues. Material for sequencing was PBMCs or T cells enriched from blood (not recorded which). The genes are TRBV4-3 and TRBJ2-1, with 10 positions matching TRBD2. The source is a woman between 45 and 60 years old who had recovered from COVID-19. Here the CDR3 reads CASSQGEREGPGGEQFF. The CDR3 DNA is TGCGCCAGCAGCCAAGGGGAGCGGGAGGGCCCGGGGGGTGAGCAGTTCTTC.